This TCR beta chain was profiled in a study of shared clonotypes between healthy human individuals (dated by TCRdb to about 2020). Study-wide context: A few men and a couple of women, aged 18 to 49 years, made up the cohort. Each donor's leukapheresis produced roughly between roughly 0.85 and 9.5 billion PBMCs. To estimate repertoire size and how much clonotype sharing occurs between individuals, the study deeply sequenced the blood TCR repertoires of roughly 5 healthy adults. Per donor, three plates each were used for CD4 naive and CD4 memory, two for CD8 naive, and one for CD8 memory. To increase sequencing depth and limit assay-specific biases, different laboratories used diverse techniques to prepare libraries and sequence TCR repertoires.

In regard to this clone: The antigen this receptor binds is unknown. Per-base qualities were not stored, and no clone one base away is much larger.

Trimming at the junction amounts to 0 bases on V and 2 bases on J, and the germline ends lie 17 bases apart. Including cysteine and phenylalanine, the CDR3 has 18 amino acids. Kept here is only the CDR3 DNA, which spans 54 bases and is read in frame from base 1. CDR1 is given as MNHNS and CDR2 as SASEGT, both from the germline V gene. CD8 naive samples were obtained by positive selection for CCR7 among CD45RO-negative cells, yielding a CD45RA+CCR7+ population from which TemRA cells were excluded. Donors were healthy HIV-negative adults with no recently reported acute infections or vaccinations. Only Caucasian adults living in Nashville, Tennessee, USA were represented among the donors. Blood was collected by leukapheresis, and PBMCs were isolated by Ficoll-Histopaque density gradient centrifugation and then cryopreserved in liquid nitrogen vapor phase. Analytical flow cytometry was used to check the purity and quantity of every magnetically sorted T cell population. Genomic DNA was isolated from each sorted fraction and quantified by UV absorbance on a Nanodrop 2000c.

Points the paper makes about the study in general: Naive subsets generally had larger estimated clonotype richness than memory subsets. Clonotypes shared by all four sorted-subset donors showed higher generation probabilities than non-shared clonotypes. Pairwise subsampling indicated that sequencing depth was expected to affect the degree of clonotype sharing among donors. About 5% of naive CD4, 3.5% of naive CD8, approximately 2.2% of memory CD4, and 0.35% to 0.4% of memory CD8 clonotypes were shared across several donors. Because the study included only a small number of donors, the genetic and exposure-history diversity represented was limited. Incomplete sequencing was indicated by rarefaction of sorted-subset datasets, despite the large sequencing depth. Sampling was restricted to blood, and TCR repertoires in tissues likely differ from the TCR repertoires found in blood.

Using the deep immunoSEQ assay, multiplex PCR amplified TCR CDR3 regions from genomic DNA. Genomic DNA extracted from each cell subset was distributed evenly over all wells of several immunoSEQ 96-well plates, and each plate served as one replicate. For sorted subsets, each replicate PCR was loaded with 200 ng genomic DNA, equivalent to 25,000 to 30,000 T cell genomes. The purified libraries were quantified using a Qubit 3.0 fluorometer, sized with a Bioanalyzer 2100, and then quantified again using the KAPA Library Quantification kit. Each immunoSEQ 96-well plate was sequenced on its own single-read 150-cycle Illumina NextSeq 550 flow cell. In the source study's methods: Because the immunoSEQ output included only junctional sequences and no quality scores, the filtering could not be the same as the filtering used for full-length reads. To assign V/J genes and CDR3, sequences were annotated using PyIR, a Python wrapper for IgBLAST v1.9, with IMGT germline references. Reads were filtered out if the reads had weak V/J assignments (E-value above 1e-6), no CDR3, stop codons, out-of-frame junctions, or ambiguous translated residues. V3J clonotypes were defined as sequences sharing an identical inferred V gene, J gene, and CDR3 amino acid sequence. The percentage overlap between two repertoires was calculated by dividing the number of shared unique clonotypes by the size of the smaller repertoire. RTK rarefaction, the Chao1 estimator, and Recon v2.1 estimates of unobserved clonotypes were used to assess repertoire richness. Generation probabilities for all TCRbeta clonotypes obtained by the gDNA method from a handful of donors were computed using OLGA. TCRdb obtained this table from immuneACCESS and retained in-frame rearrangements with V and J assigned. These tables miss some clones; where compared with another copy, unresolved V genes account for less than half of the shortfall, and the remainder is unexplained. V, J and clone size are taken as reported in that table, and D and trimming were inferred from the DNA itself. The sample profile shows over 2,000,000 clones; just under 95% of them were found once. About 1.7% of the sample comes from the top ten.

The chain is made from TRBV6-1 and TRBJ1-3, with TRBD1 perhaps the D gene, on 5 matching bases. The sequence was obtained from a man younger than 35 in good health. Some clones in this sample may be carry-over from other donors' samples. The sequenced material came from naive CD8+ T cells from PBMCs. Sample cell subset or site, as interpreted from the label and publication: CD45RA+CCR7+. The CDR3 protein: CASSEAIPWRGAGNTIYF. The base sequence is TGTGCCAGCAGTGAAGCTATCCCCTGGAGGGGAGCTGGAAACACCATATATTTT.